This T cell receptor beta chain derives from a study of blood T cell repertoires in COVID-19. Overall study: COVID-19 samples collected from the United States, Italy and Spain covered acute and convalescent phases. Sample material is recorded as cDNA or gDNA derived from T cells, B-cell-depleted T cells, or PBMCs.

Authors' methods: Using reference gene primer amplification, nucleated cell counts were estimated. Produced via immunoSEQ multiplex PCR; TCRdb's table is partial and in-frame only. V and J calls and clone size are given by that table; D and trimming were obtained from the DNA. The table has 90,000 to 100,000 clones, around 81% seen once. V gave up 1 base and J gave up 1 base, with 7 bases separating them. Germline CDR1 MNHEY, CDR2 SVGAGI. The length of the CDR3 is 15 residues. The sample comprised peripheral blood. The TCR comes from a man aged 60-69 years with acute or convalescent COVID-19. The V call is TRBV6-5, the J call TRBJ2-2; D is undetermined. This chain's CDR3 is CASSYLQMNTGELFF. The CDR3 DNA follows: TGTGCCAGCAGTTACTTACAGATGAACACCGGGGAGCTGTTTTTT.